This T cell receptor beta chain stems from a study of tumor-infiltrating lymphocytes in localized non-small cell lung cancer. Overall study: Some samples were collected after neoadjuvant chemotherapy; smokers, never-smokers and several histologies were included. Overall study results and limits: Only some patients had TCR sequencing, depending on available tissue. Tumor T-cell fraction was not associated with recurrence-free survival. Higher tumor T cell infiltration than in uninvolved lung was supported by TCRbeta sequencing.

Trimming took off 1 base at V and 4 bases at J, with 10 bases between the two ends. CDR3 length: 14 residues. Germline values: CDR1 ENHRY, CDR2 SYGVKD. A remark on this clone: Antigen: not known.

Measured with immunoSEQ multiplex PCR; TCRdb has only the in-frame clones, and not every one. The repertoire holds some 15,000 clones, with 65% to 90% as singletons. Sequenced material: lung tumor tissue. The rearrangement joins TRBV10-3 to TRBJ1-1; tentative D call: TRBD1 (5 bases). The receptor was derived from a human donor with non-small cell lung cancer. CDR3 coding DNA: TGTGCCATCAGTGAGTGGACGGGGGGCACTGAAGCTTTCTTT. Its translation: CAISEWTGGTEAFF.